Shown below are 28 T cell receptor beta chains from a single sample sequenced in a study of shared clonotypes between healthy human individuals. CD8 cells classed as naive were CD45RO-negative and positively selected for CCR7, excluding terminally differentiated effector memory CD45RA+ cells. The data were produced by immunoSEQ multiplex PCR, yet TCRdb's version contains in-frame clones alone and is incomplete. The sample lists around 650,000 clones; 90% to 97% were seen once. Source material: naive CD8+ T cells sorted from blood. These receptors came from a woman aged 25 to 39 in good health.

The V gene is TRBV2, the J gene TRBJ2-7, with TRBD2 matching over 10 bases. Unmatched junction bases numbered 3, after V lost 7 bases and J lost 3 bases. The CDR3 is 13 residues long. Germline CDR1 is SNHLY and CDR2 is FYNNEI. The CDR3 DNA sequence: TGTGCCAGCATGGGGACTAGCGTCTACGAGCAGTACTTC. Its translation is CASMGTSVYEQYF.

The chain carries TRBV13 and TRBJ1-2; TRBD1 matches 7 bases. The CDR3 extends over 16 amino acids. V shed 0 bases and J 2 bases; nucleotides not matched to a gene: 6. Germline CDR1 reads PRHDT; CDR2 reads FYEKMQ (reference sequence). The CDR3 coding sequence is TGTGCCAGCAGCTTAGGAGGACAGGACGGCAACTATGGCTACACCTTC. Protein: CASSLGGQDGNYGYTF.

The chain employs TRBV5-8 and TRBJ1-5, with no clear D. Germline assignment: CDR1 SGHTS and CDR2 YDEGEE. The length of the CDR3 is 12 residues. V lost 5 bases and J 5 bases, leaving 8 bases between the germline ends. CDR3 DNA: TGTGCCAGCAGACCACTGGATCAGCCCCAGCATTTT. This gives the protein CASRPLDQPQHF.

This clone appeared a single time. The chain couples TRBV14 to TRBJ2-7; D uncertain. The germline CDR1 and CDR2 sequences are SGHDN and FVKESK. CDR3 length: 14 amino acids. Deletions cut 5 bases from V and 4 bases from J, with 15 bases between. The CDR3 region is CASSSYGSPYEQYF. The CDR3, as DNA: TGTGCCAGCAGCAGTTACGGGTCCCCGTACGAGCAGTACTTC.

The genes are TRBV10-2 and TRBJ2-3; perhaps TRBD2 as D (6 bases). This CDR3 has 15 residues. Germline V CDR1 and CDR2: WSHSY, SAAADI. Trimming stripped 2 bases from V and 0 bases from J, with 9 bases between. In DNA form, the CDR3 reads TGCGCCAGCAGTGAGCTAGCGCCTAGCACAGATACGCAGTATTTT. The encoded protein is CASSELAPSTDTQYF.

The chain joins TRBV6-1 to TRBJ1-2; 9 nucleotides match TRBD1. Germline trimming cut 8 bases from V and 3 bases from J; bases unmatched to any gene: 4. Per germline, CDR1 MNHNS and CDR2 SASEGT. The CDR3 runs to 13 residues. DNA for the CDR3: TGTGCCAGCGGGACAGGGAAATACTATGGCTACACCTTC. It specifies CASGTGKYYGYTF.

The table lists this clone with a count of one. This chain links TRBV19 with TRBJ2-3; TRBD1 agrees at 7 bases. CDR1 is LNHDA and CDR2 is SQIVND in the germline V gene (reference sequence). CDR3 length: 15 residues. V was pared by 6 bases and J by 0 bases, with 6 bases of the junction left unmatched. The CDR3 sequence is CASSQTGASTDTQYF. Written as DNA, the CDR3 is TGTGCCAGTAGCCAAACAGGGGCAAGCACAGATACGCAGTATTTT. The full variable domain, in which reference TRBV19 and TRBJ2-3 provide the parts outside the CDR3, is DGGITQSPKYLFRKEGQNVTLSCEQNLNHDAMYWYRQDPGQGLRLIYYSQIVNDFQKGDIAEGYSVSREKKESFPLTVTSAQKNPTAFYLCASSQTGASTDTQYFGPGTRLTVL.

The chain couples TRBV2 to TRBJ2-1; D unresolved. The CDR3 spans 11 residues. Germline CDR1 and CDR2: SNHLY and FYNNEI. V shed 7 bases and J shed 6 bases, with 7 bases lying between them. The CDR3 nucleotides read TGTGCCAGCACCTACGGCAATGAGCAGTTCTTC. Residues: CASTYGNEQFF.

The rearrangement uses TRBV6-5 and TRBJ1-4; D is possibly TRBD1 (5 bases). Between the trimmed V and J ends, which lost 1 base and 7 bases, there was a span of 7 bases. In germline, CDR1 is MNHEY, CDR2 SVGAGI. The CDR3 loop spans 13 amino acids. CDR3 loop: CASSYFGGEKLFF. The DNA of the CDR3 is TGTGCCAGCAGTTACTTCGGGGGTGAAAAACTGTTTTTT.

The chain uses TRBV29-1 and TRBJ2-1; 8 bases map to TRBD2. Germline assignment: CDR1 SQVTM and CDR2 ANQGSEA. The CDR3 contains 14 residues. The V segment lost 1 base and the J segment 5 bases; nucleotides outside the gene matches: 4. The CDR3 protein is CSVEVGRGDNEQFF. DNA of the CDR3: TGCAGCGTTGAAGTTGGGCGGGGGGACAATGAGCAGTTCTTC.

The genes are TRBV27 and TRBJ2-2, with 11 bases matching TRBD2. Looked up from germline, CDR1 is MNHEY and CDR2 is SMNVEV (reference sequence). With V trimmed by 8 bases and J by 6 bases, 11 bases remained unmatched. CDR3 length equals 16 residues. The CDR3 nucleotides read TGTGCCAGCGGGTCCGGGACTAGCGGTCCATCCGGGGAGCTGTTTTTT. Protein sequence: CASGSGTSGPSGELFF.

With regard to this clone: The sample contains more than one DNA sequence encoding this CDR3. The CDR3 here is CASSFAGELFF. The CDR3 nucleotides read TGTGCCAGCAGCTTCGCCGGGGAGCTGTTTTTT. The V gene is TRBV27, the J gene TRBJ2-2; D not resolved. Germline V gene data show CDR1 as MNHEY and CDR2 as SMNVEV (reference sequence). The length of the CDR3 is 11 residues. Trimming cost V 6 bases and J 6 bases, with 5 bases left between them.

The J gene is TRBJ2-7, the V gene TRBV5-1, with 7 nucleotides matching TRBD2. The CDR3 spans 15 residues. The trim removed 0 bases at V and 1 base at J, leaving 4 bases unmatched. CDR1 is SGHRS and CDR2 is YFSETQ in the germline V gene. CDR3 bases: TGCGCCAGCAGCTTGGTACGGGGAGGGTCCTACGAGCAGTACTTC. The encoded protein is CASSLVRGGSYEQYF.

The chain is built from TRBV9 and TRBJ2-2; possible D gene TRBD1, 5 bases. From germline, CDR1 is SGDLS and CDR2 YYNGEE. V was pared by 0 bases and J by 4 bases, with 13 bases between. This CDR3 is 16 amino acids long. CDR3 sequence (DNA): TGTGCCAGCAGCGTAGCAAGGGGCCCGGGCACCGGGGAGCTGTTTTTT. Amino acid sequence: CASSVARGPGTGELFF. The entire variable domain, with the rest obtained from reference TRBV9 and TRBJ2-2, is as follows: DSGVTQTPKHLITATGQRVTLRCSPRSGDLSVYWYQQSLDQGLQFLIQYYNGEERAKGNILERFSAQQFPDLHSELNLSSLELGDSALYFCASSVARGPGTGELFFGEGSRLTVL.

This rearrangement joins TRBV7-9 to TRBJ1-1; D call uncertain. V lost 6 bases to trimming and J lost 4 bases, with 15 bases between them. Per the germline V gene, CDR1 is SEHNR and CDR2 is FQNEAQ (reference sequence). This CDR3 spans 14 amino acids. The CDR3 DNA reads as TGTGCCAGCAGTCTTTCCGGGAGTCCCACTGAAGCTTTCTTT. It translates to CASSLSGSPTEAFF.

V and J are TRBV6-5 and TRBJ2-1, with D perhaps matching TRBD2 (6 bases). Trimming stripped 6 bases from V and 10 bases from J, with 16 bases between. The CDR3 consists of 13 residues. Per the germline V gene, CDR1 is MNHEY and CDR2 is SVGAGI. CDR3 in amino acids: CASRPGSSVEQFF. The CDR3 region has the DNA TGTGCCAGCAGGCCCGGGTCTAGCGTGGAGCAGTTCTTC.

This chain connects TRBV13 to TRBJ2-2; D possibly corresponds to TRBD2 (6 bases). This CDR3 contains 13 residues. Per the germline V gene, CDR1 is PRHDT and CDR2 is FYEKMQ (reference sequence). V was clipped by 5 bases and J by 5 bases, with 9 bases between them. DNA for the CDR3: TGTGCCAGCAGCCCCGGGACTACCGGGGAGCTGTTTTTT. Translating it yields CASSPGTTGELFF.

The V gene is TRBV9, the J gene TRBJ2-1; D call uncertain. Germline CDR1 is SGDLS and CDR2 is YYNGEE. This CDR3 is 13 amino acids long. The V end lost 3 bases, the J end lost 5 bases, and 9 bases lay between the germline ends. CDR3 sequence: CASSATFNNEQFF. In DNA, the CDR3 is TGTGCCAGCAGCGCAACGTTTAACAATGAGCAGTTCTTC.

Only one count was recorded for this clone. Other DNA variants within this sample encode the same CDR3. CDR3 DNA sequence: TGTGCCAGCAGTCTAGCGGGAGGCGGTTACGAGCAGTACTTC. This sequence encodes CASSLAGGGYEQYF. The rearrangement links TRBV28 to TRBJ2-7; the match to TRBD2 covers 11 bases. This CDR3 region has 14 residues. J was trimmed by 4 bases and V by 5 bases; bases with no gene match: 4. The germline V gene encodes CDR1 MDHEN and CDR2 SYDVKM.

This rearrangement joins TRBV6-5 to TRBJ2-1, with 12 bases aligning to TRBD2. The CDR3 contains 15 residues. Trimming cost V 0 bases and J 8 bases; bases outside gene matches: 2. CDR1 MNHEY and CDR2 SVGAGI come from the germline V gene. CDR3 in amino acids: CASSYSWTSGDEQFF. The CDR3 bases are TGTGCCAGCAGTTACTCTTGGACTAGCGGGGATGAGCAGTTCTTC.

The chain joins TRBV13 to TRBJ1-1; tentative D call: TRBD1 (6 bases). The CDR3 sequence is 14 residues long. The ends were cut back, 5 bases at V and 4 bases at J, with 14 bases in the middle. Germline-derived CDR1 and CDR2 are PRHDT and FYEKMQ (reference sequence). CDR3 DNA sequence: TGTGCCAGCAGCCCCGGGACATCGAGCACTGAAGCTTTCTTT. Protein sequence: CASSPGTSSTEAFF.

The chain recombines TRBV19 with TRBJ2-7; TRBD1 aligns across 7 bases. This CDR3 is 16 amino acids long. In germline, CDR1 is LNHDA, CDR2 SQIVND (reference sequence). V trimming: 5 bases; J trimming: 0 bases; junction bases outside the gene matches: 10. The CDR3 DNA is TGTGCCAGTAGTTCAACCGGGACAGCAGTCTCCTACGAGCAGTACTTC. Its translation: CASSSTGTAVSYEQYF.

This clone was detected only once. The genes are TRBV11-2 and TRBJ1-5; 9 bases fit TRBD1. Germline lookup yields CDR1 SGHAT and CDR2 FQNNGV. The CDR3 totals 17 residues. V was clipped by 2 bases and J by 2 bases; unmatched bases: 7. In DNA form, the CDR3 reads TGTGCCAGCAGCTTATGGGACAGGGAATCGGGCAATCAGCCCCAGCATTTT. It encodes CASSLWDRESGNQPQHF.

The chain links TRBV5-4 to TRBJ2-7; D is perhaps TRBD1 or TRBD2 (5 bases each). The CDR3 spans 14 residues. V lost 2 bases and J lost 2, with 11 bases in between. CDR1 SGHNT and CDR2 YYREEE come from the germline V gene (reference sequence). In nucleotides, the CDR3 is TGTGCCAGCAGCTTAGGCCGGGACCCCTACGAGCAGTACTTC. Protein product: CASSLGRDPYEQYF.

Concerning this clone itself: This sample includes further DNA sequences coding for the same CDR3. The chain recombines TRBV5-6 with TRBJ2-7; D ambiguous. CDR3 length: 11 amino acids. V was clipped by 4 bases and J by 0 bases, with 2 bases between them. The V gene's germline CDR1 is SGHDT and CDR2 YYEEEE. The CDR3 here is CASSDSYEQYF. The CDR3, as DNA: TGTGCCAGCAGCGACTCCTACGAGCAGTACTTC.

This chain uses TRBV11-3 with TRBJ1-5, with 7 bases lining up with TRBD1. Trimming removed 6 bases from V and 2 bases from J; junction bases left unmatched: 10. Germline CDR1 reads SGHNT; CDR2 reads YENEEA. The CDR3 is made up of 16 amino acids. The CDR3 loop is CASRLDRAGGNQPQHF. The CDR3 coding sequence is TGTGCCAGCAGACTAGACAGGGCCGGGGGCAATCAGCCCCAGCATTTT. Drawing the rest from reference TRBV11-3 and TRBJ1-5, the complete variable domain is EAGVVQSPRYKIIEKKQPVAFWCNPISGHNTLYWYLQNLGQGPELLIRYENEEAVDDSQLPKDRFSAERLKGVDSTLKIQPAELGDSAVYLCASRLDRAGGNQPQHFGDGTRLSIL.

The chain has TRBV6-1 and TRBJ2-5, with 9 bases identical to TRBD2. CDR1 and CDR2 from the germline V gene are MNHNS and SASEGT. V dropped 1 base and J dropped 3; count of bases not matched to a gene: 9. CDR3 length equals 17 residues. The CDR3 DNA reads TGTGCCAGCAGTGAAGACAGAGCGGGGGGTGTCAAAGAGACCCAGTACTTC. Encoded protein: CASSEDRAGGVKETQYF.

The V and J genes are TRBV11-1 and TRBJ2-6; D gene ambiguous. The CDR3 covers 15 residues. Trimming stripped 1 base from V and 1 base from J, with 5 bases between. In germline, CDR1 is SGHAT, CDR2 FQDESV (reference sequence). The CDR3 reads CASSLGLSGANVLTF. The CDR3 DNA reads as TGTGCCAGCAGCTTAGGTCTTTCTGGGGCCAACGTCCTGACTTTC.